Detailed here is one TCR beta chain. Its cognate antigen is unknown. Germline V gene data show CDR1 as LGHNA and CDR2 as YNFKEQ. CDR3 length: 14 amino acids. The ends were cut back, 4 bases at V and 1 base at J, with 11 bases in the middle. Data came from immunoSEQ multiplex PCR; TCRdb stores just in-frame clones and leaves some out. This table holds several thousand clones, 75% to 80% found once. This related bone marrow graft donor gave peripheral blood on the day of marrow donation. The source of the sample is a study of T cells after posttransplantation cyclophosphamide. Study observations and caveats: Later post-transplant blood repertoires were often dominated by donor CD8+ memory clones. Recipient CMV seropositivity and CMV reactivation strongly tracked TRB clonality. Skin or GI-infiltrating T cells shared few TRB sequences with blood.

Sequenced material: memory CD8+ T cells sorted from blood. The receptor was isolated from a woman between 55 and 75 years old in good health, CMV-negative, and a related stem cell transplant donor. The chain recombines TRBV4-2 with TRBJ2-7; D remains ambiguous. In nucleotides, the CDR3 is TGTGCCAGCAGCCCAAAGCCCGGGTCCTACGAGCAGTACTTC. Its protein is CASSPKPGSYEQYF.